These T cell receptor beta chains were read from a single sample in a study of blood T cell repertoires in COVID-19. Profiling relied on immunoSEQ multiplex PCR, and the TCRdb table lists in-frame clones only, not all of them. The sample contains 270,000 or so clones, more than 65% of which appear only once. Sequencing used peripheral blood. The origin of the receptors is a woman aged 18-29 years with acute or convalescent COVID-19. The CDR3 runs from the conserved cysteine through the conserved F or W. Each record gives: clone size, D gene, J gene, V gene, CDR3 protein, CDR3 DNA. D genes are given only for firm matches. A clone size is listed for some rows: how often the clone was seen (once, few, many), or a class if it is expanded.

- TRBD1 TRBJ2-1 TRBV28 CASSVAGGPFFSSYNEQFF TGTGCCAGCAGCGTAGCAGGGGGTCCCTTCTTTAGCTCCTACAATGAGCAGTTCTTC
- - TRBJ2-7 TRBV5-1 CASSFNSQNTYEQYF TGCGCCAGCAGCTTTAACTCCCAAAATACCTACGAGCAGTACTTC
few TRBD2 TRBJ2-1 TRBV11-1 CASSLGLARDYEQFF TGTGCCAGCAGCTTGGGACTAGCACGGGATTATGAGCAGTTCTTC
- - TRBJ2-7 TRBV6-5 CASSLGGPYSYEQYF TGTGCCAGCAGCCTCGGCGGGCCCTACTCCTACGAGCAGTACTTC
- - TRBJ1-3 TRBV4-3 CASSPNPTGGNTIYF TGCGCCAGCAGCCCCAACCCGACGGGTGGAAACACCATATATTTT
- - TRBJ1-2 TRBV6-4 CASSATSSPYGYTF TGTGCCAGCAGTGCTACCTCGAGCCCCTATGGCTACACCTTC
- TRBD2 TRBJ2-2 TRBV7-2 CASSSLAGGPYTGELFF TGTGCCAGCAGCTCACTAGCGGGAGGGCCATACACCGGGGAGCTGTTTTTT
- - TRBJ2-5 TRBV29-1 CSVEVLGGKETQYF TGCAGCGTTGAGGTTCTCGGAGGGAAAGAGACCCAGTACTTC
- - TRBJ1-4 TRBV4-3 CASSQDKAGAANEKLFF TGCGCCAGCAGCCAAGATAAAGCAGGGGCCGCTAATGAAAAACTGTTTTTT
- TRBD1 TRBJ1-2 TRBV10-3 CAISELLGTGDGYTF TGTGCCATCAGTGAGCTCCTCGGGACAGGGGATGGCTACACCTTC
- TRBD2 TRBJ2-1 TRBV19 CASTRVAGGFYNEQFF TGTGCCAGTACTCGGGTAGCGGGAGGTTTCTACAATGAGCAGTTCTTC
- - TRBJ2-3 TRBV5-6 CASSLWHPSTDTQYF TGTGCCAGCAGCCTCTGGCATCCCAGCACAGATACGCAGTATTTT
- TRBD2 TRBJ2-7 TRBV5-6 CASSLEAGTSGAYEQYF TGTGCCAGCAGCTTGGAGGCCGGGACTAGCGGTGCCTACGAGCAGTACTTC
- TRBD2 TRBJ2-7 TRBV11-2 CASSVTSDSSYEQYF TGTGCCAGCAGCGTCACTAGCGACAGCTCCTACGAGCAGTACTTC
- - TRBJ1-1 TRBV7-8 CASSSLRGGTEAFF TGTGCCAGCAGCTCCCTGAGGGGGGGCACTGAAGCTTTCTTT
- - TRBJ2-7 TRBV10-2 CASMQQVLTYEQYF TGCGCCAGCATGCAACAGGTCCTGACCTACGAGCAGTACTTC
- TRBD2 TRBJ2-2 TRBV24-1 CATSDSVAGGLTGELFF TGTGCCACCAGTGATTCGGTAGCGGGAGGGTTAACCGGGGAGCTGTTTTTT
- - TRBJ1-2 TRBV27 CASRHAGVRQRYGYTF TGTGCCAGCAGACACGCAGGGGTTCGCCAGAGGTATGGCTACACCTTC
few TRBD2 TRBJ2-1 TRBV7-2 CASSPRLAGGYNEQFF TGTGCCAGCAGCCCCCGTCTAGCGGGAGGGTACAATGAGCAGTTCTTC
once - TRBJ1-4 TRBV5-6 CASSSGDRFPEKLFF TGTGCCAGCAGCTCAGGCGACAGGTTTCCTGAAAAACTGTTTTTT
- - TRBJ1-1 TRBV10-3 CAIRGPENTEAFF TGTGCCATCAGGGGCCCTGAGAACACTGAAGCTTTCTTT
- - TRBJ1-4 TRBV7-2 CASSPRTVATNEKLFF TGTGCCAGCAGCCCTCGGACAGTTGCAACTAATGAAAAACTGTTTTTT
- - TRBJ1-2 TRBV5-1 CASSLQGQDGYTF TGCGCCAGCAGCTTGCAGGGGCAAGATGGCTACACCTTC
- - TRBJ1-1 TRBV29-1 CSVRLQTQGNFNTEAFF TGCAGCGTTCGATTACAGACACAGGGAAACTTCAACACTGAAGCTTTCTTT
- TRBD1 TRBJ1-4 TRBV5-8 CASRIDRGVEKLFF TGTGCCAGCAGGATCGACAGGGGGGTAGAAAAACTGTTTTTT
- TRBD1 TRBJ1-5 TRBV27 CATGQDYQPQHF TGTGCCACCGGACAGGACTATCAGCCCCAGCATTTT
- - TRBJ2-7 TRBV28 CASSPLLRTVGYEQYF TGTGCCAGCAGTCCCCTCCTCCGGACAGTTGGATACGAGCAGTACTTC
- - TRBJ1-1 TRBV6-5 CASNKGMNTEAFF TGTGCCAGCAACAAGGGGATGAACACTGAAGCTTTCTTT
- - TRBJ1-1 TRBV12-3/TRBV12-4 CASSQGWGTEAFF TGTGCCAGCAGTCAGGGTTGGGGCACTGAAGCTTTCTTT